This is a list of T cell receptor beta chains from one sample in a study of cytomegalovirus exposure and HLA in healthy donors. Method: immunoSEQ multiplex PCR; TCRdb's copy keeps in-frame clones and lacks some. The table records 150,000 to 200,000 clones, about three quarters of them present only once. Input material: PBMCs. Receptors were obtained from a man aged 40-50 years in good health and CMV-seronegative. CDR3s include the opening cysteine and the closing phenylalanine or tryptophan. D genes are given only for firm matches. Clone size is not always given. Where it is, it says once, few, many or a class for expanded clones.

13,TRBD1,TRBJ2-3,TRBV28,once,CASRGGGSDTQYF,TGTGCCAGCAGAGGGGGCGGGTCAGATACGCAGTATTTT
17,TRBD1,TRBJ2-1,TRBV10-2,NA,CASSDTLGAGGRNEQFF,TGCGCCAGCAGTGACACACTTGGGGCAGGGGGTAGGAATGAGCAGTTCTTC
11,NA,TRBJ2-5,TRBV11-2,NA,CASSRLQIQYF,TGTGCCAGCAGCCGTTTACAGATTCAGTACTTC
14,NA,TRBJ2-1,TRBV6-5,NA,CASSPGQGNNEQFF,TGTGCCAGCAGTCCAGGGCAGGGAAACAATGAGCAGTTCTTC
16,NA,TRBJ2-5,TRBV29-1,few,CSVEERGDRGGETQYF,TGCAGCGTTGAAGAGCGGGGCGACAGGGGAGGGGAGACCCAGTACTTC
11,NA,TRBJ2-7,TRBV7-8,once,CASSSEGEQYF,TGTGCCAGCAGCTCGGAGGGCGAGCAGTACTTC
15,TRBD2,TRBJ2-3,TRBV10-2,once,CASSLRGTFTDTQYF,TGCGCCAGCAGTTTGCGGGGGACCTTCACAGATACGCAGTATTTT
16,TRBD1,TRBJ2-5,TRBV15,NA,CATSRGLDRAQETQYF,TGTGCCACCAGCAGAGGGTTGGACAGGGCCCAAGAGACCCAGTACTTC
15,TRBD1,TRBJ1-4,TRBV4-1,few,CASSQGQGFNEKLFF,TGCGCCAGCAGCCAGGGACAGGGGTTCAATGAAAAACTGTTTTTT
16,NA,TRBJ1-4,TRBV18,NA,CASSPTRGETNEKLFF,TGTGCCAGCTCACCAACCAGGGGTGAAACTAATGAAAAACTGTTTTTT
15,NA,TRBJ1-5,TRBV9,NA,CASSVGGQSNQPQHF,TGTGCCAGCAGCGTAGGAGGACAGAGCAATCAGCCCCAGCATTTT
13,NA,TRBJ2-6,TRBV5-8,few,CASRPRGANVLTF,TGTGCCAGCAGACCCCGGGGGGCCAACGTCCTGACTTTC
14,NA,TRBJ1-3,TRBV27,NA,CASRRQDSGNTIYF,TGTGCCAGCAGGCGACAGGACTCTGGAAACACCATATATTTT
15,TRBD2,TRBJ2-3,TRBV5-6,NA,CASSLVGGSTDTQYF,TGTGCCAGCAGCTTGGTGGGGGGGAGCACAGATACGCAGTATTTT
16,TRBD2,TRBJ2-7,TRBV9,NA,CASSLGRTSRDYEQYF,TGTGCCAGCAGCCTCGGGCGGACTAGCAGAGACTACGAGCAGTACTTC
15,NA,TRBJ1-1,TRBV4-3,NA,CASSQGGRTNTEAFF,TGCGCCAGCAGCCAGGGAGGGAGGACGAACACTGAAGCTTTCTTT
13,TRBD1,TRBJ1-1,TRBV6-4,NA,CASSGSYRGAAFF,TGTGCCAGCAGTGGCTCCTACAGGGGAGCAGCTTTCTTT
15,NA,TRBJ1-2,TRBV4-1,NA,CASSQGARDFYGYTF,TGCGCCAGCAGCCAAGGTGCCAGGGACTTCTATGGCTACACCTTC
15,TRBD1,TRBJ1-6,TRBV5-4,NA,CASSPGDRANSPLHF,TGTGCCAGCAGCCCCGGGGACAGGGCTAATTCACCCCTCCACTTT
15,NA,TRBJ2-1,TRBV5-1,once,CASSLAKAPGNEQFF,TGCGCCAGCAGCTTGGCCAAGGCTCCGGGGAATGAGCAGTTCTTC
16,TRBD1,TRBJ1-1,TRBV18,once,CASSPRQGAGGTEAFF,TGTGCCAGCTCACCTCGACAGGGGGCAGGGGGCACTGAAGCTTTCTTT
15,NA,TRBJ1-2,TRBV6-5,NA,CASSYSSGKEYGYTF,TGTGCCAGCAGTTACTCGAGCGGGAAGGAGTATGGCTACACCTTC
14,NA,TRBJ2-6,TRBV5-1,NA,CASSLNTGANVLTF,TGCGCCAGCAGCTTAAACACTGGGGCCAACGTCCTGACTTTC
14,NA,TRBJ2-3,TRBV7-9,NA,CAGRGPNGVDTQYF,TGTGCCGGGCGCGGGCCAAACGGGGTGGATACGCAGTATTTT
13,NA,TRBJ1-3,TRBV19,NA,CASSIVPRNTIYF,TGTGCCAGTAGTATCGTCCCCCGGAACACCATATATTTT
14,TRBD1,TRBJ2-2,TRBV7-9,NA,CASSPRTGSGELFF,TGTGCCAGCAGCCCGAGGACAGGGTCCGGGGAGCTGTTTTTT
13,TRBD1,TRBJ2-7,TRBV10-3,NA,CAIRGQQDNEQYF,TGTGCCATCAGGGGACAGCAGGACAACGAGCAGTACTTC
18,TRBD2,TRBJ2-4,TRBV7-8,NA,CASSLRGGGMIAKNIQYF,TGTGCCAGCAGCCTCCGGGGGGGCGGGATGATAGCCAAAAACATTCAGTACTTC
13,NA,TRBJ1-2,TRBV10-3,NA,CAISESGAAGYTF,TGTGCCATCAGTGAGTCAGGGGCGGCGGGCTACACCTTC
13,NA,TRBJ1-6,TRBV7-2,NA,CASSLNEGSPLHF,TGTGCCAGCAGCTTAAATGAGGGTTCACCCCTCCACTTT
16,NA,TRBJ2-3,TRBV5-6,few,CASSLAFAGFTDTQYF,TGTGCCAGCAGCTTGGCTTTCGCAGGGTTTACAGATACGCAGTATTTT
13,NA,TRBJ2-3,TRBV30,few,CAWKERESDTQYF,TGTGCCTGGAAGGAGAGGGAATCAGATACGCAGTATTTT
13,NA,TRBJ2-2,TRBV5-1,NA,CASSSGDTGELFF,TGCGCCAGCAGCTCGGGAGACACCGGGGAGCTGTTTTTT
14,NA,TRBJ2-2,TRBV9,NA,CASSPRLEGGELFF,TGTGCCAGCAGCCCAAGACTAGAAGGCGGGGAGCTGTTTTTT
14,TRBD2,TRBJ2-7,TRBV5-1,once,CASSRTSGSVEQYF,TGCGCCAGCAGCAGGACTAGCGGGAGTGTCGAGCAGTACTTC